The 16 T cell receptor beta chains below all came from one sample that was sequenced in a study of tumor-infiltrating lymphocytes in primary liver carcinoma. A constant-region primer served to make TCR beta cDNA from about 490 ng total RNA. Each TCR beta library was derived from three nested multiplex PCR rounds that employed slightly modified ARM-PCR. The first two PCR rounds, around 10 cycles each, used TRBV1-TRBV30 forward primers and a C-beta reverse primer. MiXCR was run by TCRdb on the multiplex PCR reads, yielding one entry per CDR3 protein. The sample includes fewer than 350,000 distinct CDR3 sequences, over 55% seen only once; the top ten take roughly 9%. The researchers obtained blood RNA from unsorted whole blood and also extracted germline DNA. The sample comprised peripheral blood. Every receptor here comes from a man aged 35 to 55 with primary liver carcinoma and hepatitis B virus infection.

The CDR3 is CASSLTPHPTDTQYF. CDR3 in DNA: TGTGCCAGCAGTCTGACTCCCCACCCCACAGATACGCAGTATTTT. The chain has TRBV25-1 and TRBJ2-3; D is ambiguous. Trimming took 5 bases from V and 2 from J, leaving 14 bases between them. Germline V lookup: CDR1 MGHDK, CDR2 SYGVNS. The CDR3 totals 15 residues.

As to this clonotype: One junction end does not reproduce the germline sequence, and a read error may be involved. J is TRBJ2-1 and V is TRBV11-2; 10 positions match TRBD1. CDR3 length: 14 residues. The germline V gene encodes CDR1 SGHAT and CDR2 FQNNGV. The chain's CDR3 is CASSFRQGASELFF. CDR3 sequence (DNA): TGTGCCAGCAGCTTTAGACAGGGGGCCAGTGAGCTGTTCTTC. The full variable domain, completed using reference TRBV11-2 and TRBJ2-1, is EAGVAQSPRYKIIEKRQSVAFWCNPISGHATLYWYQQILGQGPKLLIQFQNNGVVDDSQLPKDRFSAERLKGVDSTLKIQPAKLEDSAVYLCASSFRQGASELFFGPGTRLTVL.

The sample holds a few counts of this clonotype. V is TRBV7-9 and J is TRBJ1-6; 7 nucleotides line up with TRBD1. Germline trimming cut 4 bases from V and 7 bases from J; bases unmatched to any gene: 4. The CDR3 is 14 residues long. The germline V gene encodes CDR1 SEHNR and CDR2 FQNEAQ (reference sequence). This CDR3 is CASSSTGRNSPLHF. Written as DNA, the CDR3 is TGTGCCAGCAGCTCGACAGGGAGGAATTCACCCCTCCACTTT. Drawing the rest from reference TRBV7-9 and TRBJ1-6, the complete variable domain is DTGVSQNPRHKITKRGQNVTFRCDPISEHNRLYWYRQTLGQGPEFLTYFQNEAQLEKSRLLSDRFSAERPKGSFSTLEIQRTEQGDSAMYLCASSSTGRNSPLHFGNGTRLTVT.

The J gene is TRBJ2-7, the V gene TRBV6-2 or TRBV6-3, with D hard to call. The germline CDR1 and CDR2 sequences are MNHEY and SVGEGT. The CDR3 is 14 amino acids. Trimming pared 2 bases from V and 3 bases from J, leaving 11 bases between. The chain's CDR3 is CASSYTPAIYEQYF. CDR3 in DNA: TGTGCCAGCAGTTACACCCCGGCAATCTACGAGCAGTACTTC.

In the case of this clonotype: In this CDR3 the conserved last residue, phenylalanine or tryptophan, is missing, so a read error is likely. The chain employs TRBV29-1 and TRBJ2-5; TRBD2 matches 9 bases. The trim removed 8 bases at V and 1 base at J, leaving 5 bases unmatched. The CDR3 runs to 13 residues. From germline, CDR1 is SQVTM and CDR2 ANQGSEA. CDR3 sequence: CSSSAGGQETQYL. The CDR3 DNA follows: TGCAGCTCATCAGCGGGGGGCCAAGAGACCCAGTACTTA.

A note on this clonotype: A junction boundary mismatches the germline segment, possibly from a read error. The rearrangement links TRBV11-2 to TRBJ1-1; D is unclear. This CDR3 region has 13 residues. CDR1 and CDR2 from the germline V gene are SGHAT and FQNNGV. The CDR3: CVSSLLPATEAFF. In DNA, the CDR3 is TGTGTCAGCAGCTTGCTCCCGGCGACTGAAGCTTTCTTT.

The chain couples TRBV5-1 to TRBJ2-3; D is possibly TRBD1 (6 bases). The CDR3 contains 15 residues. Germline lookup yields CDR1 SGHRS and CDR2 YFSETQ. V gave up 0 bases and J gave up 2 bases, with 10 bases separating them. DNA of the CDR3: TGCGCCAGCAGCTTGGACGGGACAACCACAGATACGCAGTATTTT. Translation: CASSLDGTTTDTQYF.

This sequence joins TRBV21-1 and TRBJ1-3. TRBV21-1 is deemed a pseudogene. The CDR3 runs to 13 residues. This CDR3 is CASSKEAWSTIYF. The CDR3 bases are TGTGCCAGCAGCAAAGAGGCGTGGAGCACCATATATTTT.

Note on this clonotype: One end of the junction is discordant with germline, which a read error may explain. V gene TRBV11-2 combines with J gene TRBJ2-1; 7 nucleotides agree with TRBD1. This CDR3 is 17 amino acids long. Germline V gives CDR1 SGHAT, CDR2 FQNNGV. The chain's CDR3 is CASGLGRGGISYKEQFF. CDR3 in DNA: TGTGCCAGCGGCTTAGGTCGAGGGGGCATCTCCTACAAAGAGCAGTTCTTC.

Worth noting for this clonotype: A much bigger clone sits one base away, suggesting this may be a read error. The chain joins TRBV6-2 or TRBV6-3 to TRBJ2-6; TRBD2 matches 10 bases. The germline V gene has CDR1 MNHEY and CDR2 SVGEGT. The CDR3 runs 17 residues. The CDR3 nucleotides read TGTGTCAGCAGTGGGCTAGCGGGAGTTTCTGGGGCCAACGTCCTGACTTTC. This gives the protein CVSSGLAGVSGANVLTF.

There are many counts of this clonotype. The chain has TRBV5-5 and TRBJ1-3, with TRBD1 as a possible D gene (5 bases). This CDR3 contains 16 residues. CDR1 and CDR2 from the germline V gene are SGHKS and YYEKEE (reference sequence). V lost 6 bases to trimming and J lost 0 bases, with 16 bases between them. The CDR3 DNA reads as TGTGCCAGCACCCACATCGGGGCTTCCTCTGGAAACACCATATATTTT. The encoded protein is CASTHIGASSGNTIYF.

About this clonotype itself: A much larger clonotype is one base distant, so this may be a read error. The CDR3 DNA reads TGTGCCAGCAGCCAAGATGCTAGCGGGAGGGGAGGTGAGCAGATCTTC. Protein sequence: CASSQDASGRGGEQIF. The rearrangement joins TRBV4-2 to TRBJ2-1, with 12 bases fitting TRBD2. The CDR3 extends over 16 amino acids. Looked up from germline, CDR1 is LGHNA and CDR2 is YNFKEQ.

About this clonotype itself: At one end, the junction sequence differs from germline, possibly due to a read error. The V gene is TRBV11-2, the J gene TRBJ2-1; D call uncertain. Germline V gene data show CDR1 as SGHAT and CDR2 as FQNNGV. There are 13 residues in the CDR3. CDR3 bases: TGTACCAGCAGCTTAGATGGGCAATGGGAGCAGTTCTTC. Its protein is CTSSLDGQWEQFF.

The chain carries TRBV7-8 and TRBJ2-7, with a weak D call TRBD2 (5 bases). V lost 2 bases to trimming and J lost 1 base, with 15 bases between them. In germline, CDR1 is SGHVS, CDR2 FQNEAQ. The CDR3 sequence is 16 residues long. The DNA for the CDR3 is TGTGCCAGCAGCTTACCCCAGGCGGGCGTATCCTACGAGCAGTACTTC. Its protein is CASSLPQAGVSYEQYF. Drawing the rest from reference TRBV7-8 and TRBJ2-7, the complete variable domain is GAGVSQSPRYKVAKRGQDVALRCDPISGHVSLFWYQQALGQGPEFLTYFQNEAQLDKSGLPSDRFFAERPEGSVSTLKIQRTQQEDSAVYLCASSLPQAGVSYEQYFGPGTRLTVT.

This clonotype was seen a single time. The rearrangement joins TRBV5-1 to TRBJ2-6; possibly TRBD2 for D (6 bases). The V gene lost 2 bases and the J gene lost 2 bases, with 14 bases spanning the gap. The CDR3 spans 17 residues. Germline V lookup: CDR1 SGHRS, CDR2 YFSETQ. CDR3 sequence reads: CASSLVAVRAGANVLTF. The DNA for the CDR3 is TGCGCCAGCAGCTTAGTAGCGGTGAGAGCTGGGGCCAACGTCCTGACTTTC.

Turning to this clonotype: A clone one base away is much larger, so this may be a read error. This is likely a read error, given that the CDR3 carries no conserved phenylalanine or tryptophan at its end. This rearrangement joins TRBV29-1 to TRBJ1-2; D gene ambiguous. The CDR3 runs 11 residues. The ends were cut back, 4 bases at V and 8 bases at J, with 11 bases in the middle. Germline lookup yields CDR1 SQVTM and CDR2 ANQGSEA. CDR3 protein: CSVVKAGGYTL. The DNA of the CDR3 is TGCAGCGTTGTTAAGGCGGGCGGCTACACCTTA.